This T cell receptor beta chain was captured in a study of identical twins. The CDR3 spans 17 residues. V lost 4 bases to trimming and J lost 2 bases; unmatched junction nucleotides: 11. Germline CDR1 SGHTS, CDR2 YDEGEE. A note on this clonotype: The antigen is unknown.

TCRdb fed the 5' RACE reads into MiXCR, producing one record per CDR3 protein. The table includes 400,000 to 550,000 distinct CDR3 sequences, roughly 21% detected once. Notes on the study in general: It was cross-sectional statistical analysis, not following the same donors, that the conclusions relied on.

The data also belong to a second study, concerning T cells expressing NK-cell markers. That source notes: The study found dominant NKG2C+ clonotypes at roughly 1.0-8% of CD8+ T cells in about six donors.

The chain links TRBV5-8 to TRBJ2-5; 10 bases fit TRBD1. The sequenced sample was CD4+ T cells sorted from blood. This receptor was obtained from a young woman in good health. The CDR3 coding sequence is TGTGCCAGCAGCGCCGGGACAGGGGTACTAACACAAGAGACCCAGTACTTC. The encoded protein is CASSAGTGVLTQETQYF. The full variable domain, in which reference TRBV5-8 and TRBJ2-5 provide the parts outside the CDR3, is EAGVTQSPTHLIKTRGQQATLRCSPISGHTSVYWYQQALGLGLQFLLWYDEGEERNRGNFPPRFSGRQFPNYSSELNVNALELEDSALYLCASSAGTGVLTQETQYFGPGTRLLVL.